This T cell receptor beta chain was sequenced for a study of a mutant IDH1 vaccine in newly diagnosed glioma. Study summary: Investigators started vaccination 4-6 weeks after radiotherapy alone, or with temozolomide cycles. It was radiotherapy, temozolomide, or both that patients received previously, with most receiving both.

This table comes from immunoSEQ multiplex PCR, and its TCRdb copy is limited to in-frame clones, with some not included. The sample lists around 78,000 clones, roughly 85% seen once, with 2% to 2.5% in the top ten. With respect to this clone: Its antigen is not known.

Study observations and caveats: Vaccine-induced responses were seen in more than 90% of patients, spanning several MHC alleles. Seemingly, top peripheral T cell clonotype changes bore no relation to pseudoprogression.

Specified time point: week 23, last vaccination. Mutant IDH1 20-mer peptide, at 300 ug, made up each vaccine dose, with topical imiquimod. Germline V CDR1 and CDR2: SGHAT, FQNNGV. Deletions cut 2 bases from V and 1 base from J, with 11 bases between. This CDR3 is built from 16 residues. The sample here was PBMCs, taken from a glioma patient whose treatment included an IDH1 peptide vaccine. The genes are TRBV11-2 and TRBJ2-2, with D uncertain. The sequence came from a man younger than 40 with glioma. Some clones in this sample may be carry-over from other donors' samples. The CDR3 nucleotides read TGTGCCAGCAGCTTAAAGGGTCCCGGGAACACCGGGGAGCTGTTTTTT. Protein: CASSLKGPGNTGELFF.